This paragraph covers one TCR beta chain sequence. Method: immunoSEQ multiplex PCR; TCRdb's copy keeps in-frame clones and lacks some. The sample records 120,000 to 150,000 clones, more than 85% being singletons. Between the trimmed V and J ends, which lost 0 bases and 10 bases, there was a span of 15 bases. The CDR3 spans 13 residues. The germline CDR1 and CDR2 sequences are GTSNPN and SVGIG (reference sequence). The data belong to a study of control samples from healthy donors and cancer patients. The sample was blood. This rearrangement joins TRBV30 to TRBJ1-2; D is uncertain. This clonotype was obtained from a woman aged 25 to 39 in good health. CDR3 nucleotide sequence: TGTGCCTGGAGTGTAGTTTACGCGGGAGACTACACCTTC. Translation: CAWSVVYAGDYTF.